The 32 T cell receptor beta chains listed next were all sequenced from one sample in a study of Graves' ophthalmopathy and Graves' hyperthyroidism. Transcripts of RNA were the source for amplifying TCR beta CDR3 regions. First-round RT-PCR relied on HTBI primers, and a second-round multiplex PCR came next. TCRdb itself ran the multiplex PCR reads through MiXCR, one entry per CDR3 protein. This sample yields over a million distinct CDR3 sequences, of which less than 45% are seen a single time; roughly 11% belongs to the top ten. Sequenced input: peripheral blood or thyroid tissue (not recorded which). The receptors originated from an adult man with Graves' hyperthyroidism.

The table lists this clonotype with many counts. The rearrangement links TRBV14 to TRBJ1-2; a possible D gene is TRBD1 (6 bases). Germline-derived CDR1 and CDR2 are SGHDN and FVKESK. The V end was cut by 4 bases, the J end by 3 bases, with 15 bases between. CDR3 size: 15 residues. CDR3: CASSPNTGNYYGYTF. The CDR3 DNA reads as TGTGCCAGCAGCCCCAACACAGGGAACTACTATGGCTACACCTTC.

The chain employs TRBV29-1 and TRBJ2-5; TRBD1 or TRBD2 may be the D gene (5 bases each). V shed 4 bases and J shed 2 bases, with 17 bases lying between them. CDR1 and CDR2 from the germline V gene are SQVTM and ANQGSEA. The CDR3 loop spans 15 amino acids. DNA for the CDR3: TGCAGCGTTGCCAGCTCCGGGGCTAGTCAAGAGACCCAGTACTTC. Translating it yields CSVASSGASQETQYF.

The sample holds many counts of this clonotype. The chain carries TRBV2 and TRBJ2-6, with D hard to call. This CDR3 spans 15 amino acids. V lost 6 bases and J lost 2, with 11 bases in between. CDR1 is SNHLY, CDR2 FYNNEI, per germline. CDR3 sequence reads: CASRAGRTGANVLTF. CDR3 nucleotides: TGTGCCAGCAGAGCCGGACGGACTGGGGCCAACGTCCTGACTTTC. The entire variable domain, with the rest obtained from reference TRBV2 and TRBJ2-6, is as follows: EPEVTQTPSHQVTQMGQEVILRCVPISNHLYFYWYRQILGQKVEFLVSFYNNEISEKSEIFDDQFSVERPDGSNFTLKIRSTKLEDSAMYFCASRAGRTGANVLTFGAGSRLTVL.

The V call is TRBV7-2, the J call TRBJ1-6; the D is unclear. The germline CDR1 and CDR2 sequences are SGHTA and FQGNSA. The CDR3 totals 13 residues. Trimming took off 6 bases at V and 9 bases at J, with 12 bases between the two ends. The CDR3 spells CASRMAGSSPLHF. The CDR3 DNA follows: TGTGCCAGCAGGATGGCGGGCAGTTCACCCCTCCACTTT.

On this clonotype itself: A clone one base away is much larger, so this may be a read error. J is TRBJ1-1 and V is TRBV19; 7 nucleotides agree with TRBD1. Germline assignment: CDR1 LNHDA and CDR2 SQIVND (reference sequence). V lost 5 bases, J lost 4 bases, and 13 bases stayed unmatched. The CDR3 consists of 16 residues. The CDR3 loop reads CASSSPSGQMSTEAFF. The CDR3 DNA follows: TGTGCCAGTAGTTCCCCCTCGGGACAGATGAGCACTGAAGCTTTCTTT.

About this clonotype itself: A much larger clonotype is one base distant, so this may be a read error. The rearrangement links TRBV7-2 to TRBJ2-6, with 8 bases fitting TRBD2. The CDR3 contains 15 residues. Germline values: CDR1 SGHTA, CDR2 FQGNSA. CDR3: CANSSRGGGANVLTF. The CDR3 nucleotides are TGTGCCAACAGCTCCCGGGGGGGTGGGGCCAACGTCCTGACTTTC.

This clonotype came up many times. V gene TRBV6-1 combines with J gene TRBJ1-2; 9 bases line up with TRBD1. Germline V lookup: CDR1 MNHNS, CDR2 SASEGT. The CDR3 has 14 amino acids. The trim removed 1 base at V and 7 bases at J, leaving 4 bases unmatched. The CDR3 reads CASSEGTGGRGYTF. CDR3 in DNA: TGTGCCAGCAGTGAAGGAACAGGGGGCCGTGGCTACACCTTC.

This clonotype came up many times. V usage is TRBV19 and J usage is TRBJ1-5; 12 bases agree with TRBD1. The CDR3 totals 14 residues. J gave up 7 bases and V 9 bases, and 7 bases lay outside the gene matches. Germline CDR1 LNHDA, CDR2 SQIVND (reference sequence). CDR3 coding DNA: TGTGCCAGCAGCGGGACAGGGGGCCGACAGCCCCAGCATTTT. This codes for CASSGTGGRQPQHF. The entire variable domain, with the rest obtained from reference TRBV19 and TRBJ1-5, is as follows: DGGITQSPKYLFRKEGQNVTLSCEQNLNHDAMYWYRQDPGQGLRLIYYSQIVNDFQKGDIAEGYSVSREKKESFPLTVTSAQKNPTAFYLCASSGTGGRQPQHFGDGTRLSIL.

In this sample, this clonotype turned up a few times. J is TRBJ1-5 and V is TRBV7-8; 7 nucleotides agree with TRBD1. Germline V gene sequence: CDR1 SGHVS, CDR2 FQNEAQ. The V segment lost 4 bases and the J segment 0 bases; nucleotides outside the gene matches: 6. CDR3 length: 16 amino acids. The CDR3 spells CASSSGQDDSNQPQHF. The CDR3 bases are TGTGCCAGCAGCTCAGGACAGGACGATAGCAATCAGCCCCAGCATTTT.

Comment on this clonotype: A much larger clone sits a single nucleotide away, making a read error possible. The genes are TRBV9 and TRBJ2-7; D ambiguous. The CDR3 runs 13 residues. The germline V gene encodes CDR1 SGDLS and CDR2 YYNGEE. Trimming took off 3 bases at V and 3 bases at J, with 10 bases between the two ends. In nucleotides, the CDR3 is TGTGCCAGCAGCGCGGCCCCTTACTACGAGCAGTACTTC. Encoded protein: CASSAAPYYEQYF.

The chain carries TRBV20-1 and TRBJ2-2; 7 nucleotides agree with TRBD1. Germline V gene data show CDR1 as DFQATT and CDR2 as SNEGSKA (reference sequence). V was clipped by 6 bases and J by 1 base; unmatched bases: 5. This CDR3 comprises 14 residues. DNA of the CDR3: TGCAGTGCGTGGGACAGACAGAACACCGGGGAGCTGTTTTTT. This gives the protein CSAWDRQNTGELFF.

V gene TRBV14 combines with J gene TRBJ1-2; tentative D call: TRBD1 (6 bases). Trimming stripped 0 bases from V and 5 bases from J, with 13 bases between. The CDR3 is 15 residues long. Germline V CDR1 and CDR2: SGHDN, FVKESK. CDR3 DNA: TGTGCCAGCAGCCAAGAGCCCAGGGGAGTATATGGCTACACCTTC. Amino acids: CASSQEPRGVYGYTF.

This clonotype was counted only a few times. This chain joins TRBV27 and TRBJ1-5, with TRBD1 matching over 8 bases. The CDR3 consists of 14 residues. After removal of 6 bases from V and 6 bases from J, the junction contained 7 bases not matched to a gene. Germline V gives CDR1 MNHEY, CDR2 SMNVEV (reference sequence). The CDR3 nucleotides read TGTGCCAGCAGAAAGACAGGGGAGGGTCAGCCCCAGCATTTT. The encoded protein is CASRKTGEGQPQHF.

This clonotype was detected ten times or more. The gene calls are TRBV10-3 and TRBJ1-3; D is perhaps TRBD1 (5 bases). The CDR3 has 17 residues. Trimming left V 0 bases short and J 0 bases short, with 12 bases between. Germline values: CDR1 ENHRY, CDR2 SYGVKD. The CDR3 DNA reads TGTGCCATCAGTGAGTCGGGGACGGTGAGCTCTGGAAACACCATATATTTT. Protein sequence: CAISESGTVSSGNTIYF.

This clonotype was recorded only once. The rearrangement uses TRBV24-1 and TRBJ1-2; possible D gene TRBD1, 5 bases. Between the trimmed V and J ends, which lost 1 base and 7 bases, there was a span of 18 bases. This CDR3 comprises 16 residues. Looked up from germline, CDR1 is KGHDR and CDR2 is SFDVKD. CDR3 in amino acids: CATSDFPGDGMGGYTF. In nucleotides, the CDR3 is TGTGCCACCAGTGATTTCCCTGGGGACGGGATGGGTGGCTACACCTTC.

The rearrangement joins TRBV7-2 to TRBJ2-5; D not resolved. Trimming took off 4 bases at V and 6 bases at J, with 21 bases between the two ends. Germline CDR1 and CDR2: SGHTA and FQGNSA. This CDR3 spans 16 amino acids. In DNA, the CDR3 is TGTGCCAGCAGCTCGAGCCTGGATATCCCCGGAAAGACCCAGTACTTC. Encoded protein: CASSSSLDIPGKTQYF.

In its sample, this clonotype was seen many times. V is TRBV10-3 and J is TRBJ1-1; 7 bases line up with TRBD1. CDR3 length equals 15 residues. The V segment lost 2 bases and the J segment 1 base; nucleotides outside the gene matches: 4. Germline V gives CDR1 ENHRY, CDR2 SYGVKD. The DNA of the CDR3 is TGTGCCATCAGTGAGGGGGGACAGAAGAACACTGAAGCTTTCTTT. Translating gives CAISEGGQKNTEAFF.

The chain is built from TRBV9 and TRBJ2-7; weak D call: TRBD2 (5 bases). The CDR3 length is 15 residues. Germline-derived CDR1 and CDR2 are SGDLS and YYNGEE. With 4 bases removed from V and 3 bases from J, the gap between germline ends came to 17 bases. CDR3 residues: CASSQSVGVSYEQYF. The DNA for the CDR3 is TGTGCCAGCAGCCAATCAGTCGGGGTAAGCTACGAGCAGTACTTC.

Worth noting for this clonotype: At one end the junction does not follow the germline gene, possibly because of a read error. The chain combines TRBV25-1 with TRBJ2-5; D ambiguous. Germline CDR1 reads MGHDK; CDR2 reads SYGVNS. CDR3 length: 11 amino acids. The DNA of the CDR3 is TGTACCAGCAGAGTTACCCAGACCCAGTACTTC. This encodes CTSRVTQTQYF.

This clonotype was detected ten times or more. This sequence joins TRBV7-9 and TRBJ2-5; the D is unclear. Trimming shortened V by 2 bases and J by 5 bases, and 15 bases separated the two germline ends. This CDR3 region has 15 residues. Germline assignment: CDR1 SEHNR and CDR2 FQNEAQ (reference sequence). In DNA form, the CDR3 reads TGTGCCAGCAGCTTAAGCCCCACTCCCCAGGAGACCCAGTACTTC. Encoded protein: CASSLSPTPQETQYF. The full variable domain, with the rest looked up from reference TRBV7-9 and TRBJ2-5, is DTGVSQNPRHKITKRGQNVTFRCDPISEHNRLYWYRQTLGQGPEFLTYFQNEAQLEKSRLLSDRFSAERPKGSFSTLEIQRTEQGDSAMYLCASSLSPTPQETQYFGPGTRLLVL.

CDR3 loop: CATSSATTHEQYF. The CDR3 DNA reads TGTGCCACCAGCAGCGCCACGACCCACGAGCAGTACTTC. V usage is TRBV15 and J usage is TRBJ2-7, with D unresolved. The CDR3 has 13 residues. Germline loops: CDR1 LNHNV, CDR2 YYDKDF (reference sequence). Trimming cost V 3 bases and J 5 bases, with 11 bases left between them.

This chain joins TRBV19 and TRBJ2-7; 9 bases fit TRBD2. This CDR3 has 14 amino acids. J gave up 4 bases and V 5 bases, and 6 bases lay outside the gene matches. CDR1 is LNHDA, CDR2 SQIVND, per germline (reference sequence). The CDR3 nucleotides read TGTGCCAGTAGTCCATATCTAGCGGGGTACGAGCAGTACTTC. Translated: CASSPYLAGYEQYF.

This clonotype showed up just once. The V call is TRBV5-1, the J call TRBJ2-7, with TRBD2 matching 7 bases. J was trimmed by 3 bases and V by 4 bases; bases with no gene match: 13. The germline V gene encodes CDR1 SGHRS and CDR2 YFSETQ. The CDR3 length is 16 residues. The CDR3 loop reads CASSGGTGGSFYEQYF. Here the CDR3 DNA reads TGCGCCAGCAGCGGTGGGACCGGCGGGAGTTTCTACGAGCAGTACTTC.

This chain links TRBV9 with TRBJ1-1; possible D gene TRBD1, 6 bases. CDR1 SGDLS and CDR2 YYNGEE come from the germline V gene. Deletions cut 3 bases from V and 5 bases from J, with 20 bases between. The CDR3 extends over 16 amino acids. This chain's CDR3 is CASSGGTSGRGTEAFF. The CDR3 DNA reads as TGTGCCAGCAGCGGCGGGACTAGCGGGAGGGGGACTGAAGCTTTCTTT.

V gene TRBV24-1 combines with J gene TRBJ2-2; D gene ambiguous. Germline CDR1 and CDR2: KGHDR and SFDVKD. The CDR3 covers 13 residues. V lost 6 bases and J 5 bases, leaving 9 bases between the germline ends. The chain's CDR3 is CATSKRYTGELFF. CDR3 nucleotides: TGTGCCACCAGTAAGAGGTATACCGGGGAGCTGTTTTTT.

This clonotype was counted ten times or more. The CDR3 region is CASSATTSTEAFF. For the CDR3, the DNA is TGTGCCAGCAGCGCAACCACCAGCACTGAAGCTTTCTTT. The J gene is TRBJ1-1, the V gene TRBV7-8; D gene unclear. The germline gives CDR1 SGHVS, CDR2 FQNEAQ. The CDR3 contains 13 residues. With 5 bases removed from V and 4 bases from J, the gap between germline ends came to 11 bases.

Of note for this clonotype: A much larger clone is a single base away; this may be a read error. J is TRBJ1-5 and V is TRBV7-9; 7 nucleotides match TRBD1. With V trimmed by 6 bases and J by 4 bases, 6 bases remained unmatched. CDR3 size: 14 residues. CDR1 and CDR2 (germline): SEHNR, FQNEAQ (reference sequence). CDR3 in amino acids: CASSRQGWNQPQHF. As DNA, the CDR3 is TGTGCCAGCAGTAGACAGGGATGGAATCAGCCCCAGCATTTT.

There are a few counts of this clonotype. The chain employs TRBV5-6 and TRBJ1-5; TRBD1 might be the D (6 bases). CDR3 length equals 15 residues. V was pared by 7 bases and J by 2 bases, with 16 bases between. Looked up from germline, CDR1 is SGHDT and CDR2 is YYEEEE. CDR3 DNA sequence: TGTGCCAGCGCGGCGGACAGAGATCGCAATCAGCCCCAGCATTTT. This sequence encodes CASAADRDRNQPQHF.

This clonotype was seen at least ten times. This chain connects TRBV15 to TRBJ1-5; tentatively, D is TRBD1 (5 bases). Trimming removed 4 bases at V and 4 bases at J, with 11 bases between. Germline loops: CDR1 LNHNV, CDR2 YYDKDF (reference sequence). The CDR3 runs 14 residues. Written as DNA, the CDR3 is TGTGCCACCAGCAATAGACAGAAAAATCAGCCCCAGCATTTT. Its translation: CATSNRQKNQPQHF.

In nucleotides, the CDR3 is TGTGCCAGCAGCGTAGTCGAGAGGTTACAGGTTGAAGCTTTCTTT. It codes for CASSVVERLQVEAFF. The chain joins TRBV9 to TRBJ1-1; TRBD1 is a possible D gene (5 bases). The CDR3 is 15 residues long. V lost 0 bases and J 7 bases, leaving 16 bases between the germline ends. CDR1 is SGDLS, CDR2 YYNGEE, per germline.

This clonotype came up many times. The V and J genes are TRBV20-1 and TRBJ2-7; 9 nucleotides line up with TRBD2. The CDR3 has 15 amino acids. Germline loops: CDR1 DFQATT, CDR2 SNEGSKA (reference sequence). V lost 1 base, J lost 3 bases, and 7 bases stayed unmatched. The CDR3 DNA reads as TGCAGTGCTAGAGGGGGGACTAGCTCTATCTACGAGCAGTACTTC. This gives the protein CSARGGTSSIYEQYF.

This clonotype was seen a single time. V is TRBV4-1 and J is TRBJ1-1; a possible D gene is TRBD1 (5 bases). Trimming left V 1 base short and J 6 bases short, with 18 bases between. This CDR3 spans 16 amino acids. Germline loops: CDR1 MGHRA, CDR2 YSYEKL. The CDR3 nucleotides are TGCGCCAGCAGCCAAGGGACACAAATGGTCCCTGCTGAAGCTTTCTTT. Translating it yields CASSQGTQMVPAEAFF.